The 4 T cell receptor beta chains below all came from one sample that was sequenced in a study of human T cells and chemical hapten exposure. Sample time point: pre-sensitization, week 0. Documented treatment: therapeutic diphenylcyclopropenone sensitization with weekly scalp DPC. Using its own MiXCR run on the RACE reads, TCRdb lists one record per CDR3 protein. The data hold about 92,000 distinct CDR3 sequences, with roughly a tenth observed a single time. The source was whole blood, collected in connection with sensitization to the hapten diphenylcyclopropenone (DPC). These receptors were taken from a woman between 40 and 55 years old with alopecia areata. Some clones in this sample may be carry-over from other donors' samples.

V and J are TRBV3-1 and TRBJ2-1; 12 positions match TRBD2. J lost 6 bases, V lost 4 bases, and 4 bases had no gene match. Germline V lookup: CDR1 LGHDT, CDR2 YNNKEL (reference sequence). This CDR3 spans 15 amino acids. The CDR3 DNA follows: TGTGCCAGCAGCCTCACTAGCGGGGGGAGCAATGAGCAGTTCTTC. This gives the protein CASSLTSGGSNEQFF.

In this sample, this clonotype turned up many times. The chain links TRBV27 to TRBJ2-5; 9 bases fit TRBD1. This CDR3 has 13 amino acids. The V gene end was trimmed by 8 bases and the J gene end by 5 bases; junction bases not matched to a gene: 6. The germline CDR1 and CDR2 sequences are MNHEY and SMNVEV (reference sequence). The CDR3 region is CASGTGRGETQYF. The DNA of the CDR3 is TGTGCCAGCGGGACAGGGCGGGGGGAGACCCAGTACTTC.

With respect to this clonotype: A much larger clone differs by one base, so this may be a read error. The V call is TRBV5-1, the J call TRBJ1-1; perhaps TRBD1 as D (5 bases). V lost 2 bases and J lost 1, with 21 bases in between. In germline, CDR1 is SGHRS, CDR2 YFSETQ. The CDR3 has 18 amino acids. The CDR3 DNA is TGCGCCAGCAGCTTAAGTGTCAGGGCCACATCTGAGAACACTGAAGCTTTCTTT. Its translation: CASSLSVRATSENTEAFF.

The V gene is TRBV12-3 or TRBV12-4, the J gene TRBJ2-5; no reliable D call. This CDR3 has 15 residues. V lost 5 bases to trimming and J lost 5 bases, with 18 bases between them. The CDR3: CASSPSGSGLETQYF. CDR3 DNA: TGTGCCAGCAGTCCATCCGGGTCTGGGTTGGAGACCCAGTACTTC.